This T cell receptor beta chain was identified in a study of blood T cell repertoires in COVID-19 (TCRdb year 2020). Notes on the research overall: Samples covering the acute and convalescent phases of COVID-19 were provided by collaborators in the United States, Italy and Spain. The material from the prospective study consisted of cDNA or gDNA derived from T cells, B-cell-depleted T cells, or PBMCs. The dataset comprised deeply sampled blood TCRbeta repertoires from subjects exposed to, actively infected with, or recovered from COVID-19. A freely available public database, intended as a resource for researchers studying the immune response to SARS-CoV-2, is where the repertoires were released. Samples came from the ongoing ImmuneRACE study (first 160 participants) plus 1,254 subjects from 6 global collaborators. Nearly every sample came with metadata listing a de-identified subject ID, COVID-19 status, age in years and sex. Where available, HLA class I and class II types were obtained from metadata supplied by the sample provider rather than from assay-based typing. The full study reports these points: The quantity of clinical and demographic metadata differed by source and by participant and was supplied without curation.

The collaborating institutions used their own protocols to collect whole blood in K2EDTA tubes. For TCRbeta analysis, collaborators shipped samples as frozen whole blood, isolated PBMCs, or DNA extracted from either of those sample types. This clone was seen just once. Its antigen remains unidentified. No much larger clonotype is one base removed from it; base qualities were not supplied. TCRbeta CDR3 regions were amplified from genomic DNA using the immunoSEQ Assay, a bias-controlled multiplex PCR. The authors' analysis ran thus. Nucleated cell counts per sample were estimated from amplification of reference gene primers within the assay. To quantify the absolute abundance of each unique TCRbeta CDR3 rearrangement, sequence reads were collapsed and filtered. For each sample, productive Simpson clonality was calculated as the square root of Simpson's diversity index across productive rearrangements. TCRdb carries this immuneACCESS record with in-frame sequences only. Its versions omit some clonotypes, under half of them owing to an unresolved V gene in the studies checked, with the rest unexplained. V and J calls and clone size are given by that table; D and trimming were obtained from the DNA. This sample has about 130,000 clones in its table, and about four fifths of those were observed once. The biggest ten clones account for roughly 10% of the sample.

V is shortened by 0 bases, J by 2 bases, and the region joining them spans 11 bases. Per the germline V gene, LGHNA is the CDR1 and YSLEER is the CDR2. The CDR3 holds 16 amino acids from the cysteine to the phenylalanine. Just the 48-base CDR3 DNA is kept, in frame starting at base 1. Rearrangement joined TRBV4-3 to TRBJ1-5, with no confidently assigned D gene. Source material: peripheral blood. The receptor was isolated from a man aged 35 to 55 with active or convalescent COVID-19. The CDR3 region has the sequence CASSQDYGGGNQPQHF. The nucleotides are TGCGCCAGCAGCCAAGATTACGGCGGCGGCAATCAGCCCCAGCATTTT.